Following are 24 T cell receptor beta chains from one sample sequenced in a study of T cell changes during pregnancy in multiple sclerosis. Clones were read by immunoSEQ multiplex PCR, and TCRdb kept only the in-frame ones, dropping some. This table has some 47,000 clones, approximately 90% appearing once. Sequencing was performed on peripheral blood, taken in the first trimester of pregnancy. The origin of the receptors is a female donor with multiple sclerosis, enrolled in a pregnancy study.

At least ten counts were recorded for this clone. The same CDR3 is also encoded by other DNA sequences in this sample. The chain has TRBV4-3 and TRBJ2-1; D perhaps matches TRBD2 (6 bases). Germline V CDR1 and CDR2: LGHNA, YSLEER. V was cut by 1 base and J by 8 bases, with 18 bases left in between. The CDR3 runs to 16 residues. DNA for the CDR3: TGCGCCAGCAGCCAAGGGCGGGACCTTAGCCTCGATGAGCAGTTCTTC. Amino acids: CASSQGRDLSLDEQFF.

In its sample, this clone was seen once. The CDR3 coding sequence is TGTGCCAGCAGCTACACCGGACAGGGGCGTTTTACTGAAGCTTTCTTT. This translates into CASSYTGQGRFTEAFF. The chain combines TRBV11-2 with TRBJ1-1, with TRBD1 matching over 9 bases. Germline CDR1 SGHAT, CDR2 FQNNGV. V lost 4 bases to trimming and J lost 5 bases; unmatched junction nucleotides: 11. The CDR3 runs to 16 residues.

The rearrangement joins TRBV5-6 to TRBJ1-1; 8 nucleotides align to TRBD1. CDR3 size: 16 residues. The J segment lost 5 bases and the V segment lost 0 bases, leaving 9 bases of the junction unmatched. The germline CDR1 and CDR2 sequences are SGHDT and YYEEEE. The CDR3 DNA reads TGTGCCAGCAGCTTGGTACGCACAGGGGGGTTAACTGAAGCTTTCTTT. This translates into CASSLVRTGGLTEAFF.

The V and J genes are TRBV4-1 and TRBJ1-1; D may be TRBD1 (6 bases). This CDR3 has 16 residues. V was trimmed by 0 bases and J by 4 bases, leaving 15 bases between them. The germline CDR1 and CDR2 sequences are MGHRA and YSYEKL. CDR3: CASSQDSPQGGTEAFF. CDR3 sequence (DNA): TGCGCCAGCAGCCAAGATTCCCCCCAAGGGGGCACTGAAGCTTTCTTT.

V and J are TRBV7-2 and TRBJ2-3; 10 bases align to TRBD1. This CDR3 spans 15 amino acids. V was pared by 1 base and J by 4 bases, with 2 bases of the junction left unmatched. Germline V CDR1 and CDR2: SGHTA, FQGNSA. CDR3 residues: CASSLVGQGSDTQYF. As DNA, the CDR3 is TGTGCCAGCAGCTTAGTGGGACAGGGGTCAGATACGCAGTATTTT.

This clone was seen only once. The chain carries TRBV5-1 and TRBJ1-1; no definite D call. CDR1 SGHRS and CDR2 YFSETQ come from the germline V gene. The CDR3 runs 14 residues. The V gene lost 4 bases and the J gene lost 4 bases, with 14 bases spanning the gap. The CDR3 loop reads CASSAVTGFTEAFF. CDR3 coding DNA: TGCGCCAGCAGCGCCGTAACCGGGTTCACTGAAGCTTTCTTT.

This clone has only a few counts. The chain's CDR3 is CASSGQNYGYTF. DNA for the CDR3: TGTGCCAGCAGTGGACAGAACTATGGCTACACCTTC. This chain joins TRBV2 and TRBJ1-2; D may be TRBD1 (5 bases). Germline values: CDR1 SNHLY, CDR2 FYNNEI. The CDR3 extends over 12 amino acids. Between the trimmed V and J ends, which lost 4 bases and 2 bases, there was a span of 5 bases.

This sequence joins TRBV19 and TRBJ1-2, with D possibly matching TRBD1 (5 bases). The CDR3 length is 13 residues. V lost 5 bases to trimming and J lost 7 bases, with 14 bases between them. CDR1 is LNHDA and CDR2 is SQIVND in the germline V gene (reference sequence). The CDR3 sequence: CASSPSRVPGYTF. The CDR3 DNA sequence: TGTGCCAGTAGTCCCAGCAGGGTTCCTGGCTACACCTTC.

This chain connects TRBV11-2 to TRBJ2-4; 9 nucleotides align to TRBD1. The trim removed 4 bases at V and 2 bases at J, leaving 9 bases unmatched. The CDR3 spans 17 residues. CDR1 and CDR2 (germline): SGHAT, FQNNGV. In DNA, the CDR3 is TGTGCCAGCAGCTCTCACAGGGGGCAATGGTCCAAAAACATTCAGTACTTC. It yields the protein CASSSHRGQWSKNIQYF.

The chain couples TRBV4-3 to TRBJ2-1, with TRBD2 matching over 9 bases. V was pared by 0 bases and J by 4 bases, with 7 bases of the junction left unmatched. The V gene's germline CDR1 is LGHNA and CDR2 YSLEER. The CDR3 is 17 amino acids. The CDR3 protein is CASSQDLAGELYNEQFF. CDR3 nucleotide sequence: TGCGCCAGCAGCCAAGATTTAGCGGGGGAACTATACAATGAGCAGTTCTTC.

This sequence joins TRBV7-9 and TRBJ2-3; tentatively, D is TRBD1 (6 bases). Germline values: CDR1 SEHNR, CDR2 FQNEAQ (reference sequence). The CDR3 totals 15 residues. Trimming cost V 0 bases and J 0 bases, with 7 bases left between them. This CDR3 reads CASSLAGQSTDTQYF. Written as DNA, the CDR3 is TGTGCCAGCAGCTTAGCAGGACAGAGCACAGATACGCAGTATTTT. Variable domain in full (rest from reference TRBV7-9 and TRBJ2-3): DTGVSQNPRHKITKRGQNVTFRCDPISEHNRLYWYRQTLGQGPEFLTYFQNEAQLEKSRLLSDRFSAERPKGSFSTLEIQRTEQGDSAMYLCASSLAGQSTDTQYFGPGTRLTVL.

CDR3 in DNA: TGTGCCAGCAGTTTGGGGGGGTCTAACTATGGCTACACCTTC. It translates to CASSLGGSNYGYTF. This rearrangement joins TRBV28 to TRBJ1-2; a possible D gene is TRBD1 (5 bases). This CDR3 contains 14 residues. V dropped 3 bases and J dropped 0 bases, with 8 bases sitting between them. The germline gives CDR1 MDHEN, CDR2 SYDVKM.

The chain employs TRBV5-1 and TRBJ1-3; no clear D. The germline V gene encodes CDR1 SGHRS and CDR2 YFSETQ. The CDR3 is 15 residues long. The germline V and J ends were trimmed by 5 bases and 0 bases, with 12 bases remaining between them. The CDR3: CASREDGDSGNTIYF. The CDR3 DNA follows: TGCGCCAGCAGGGAGGACGGAGACTCTGGAAACACCATATATTTT.

The V and J genes are TRBV19 and TRBJ1-4; D gene uncertain. The V and J ends lost 5 bases and 0 bases respectively, with 7 bases between them. This CDR3 has 14 amino acids. Per the germline V gene, CDR1 is LNHDA and CDR2 is SQIVND (reference sequence). The chain's CDR3 is CASSPGATNEKLFF. The CDR3 nucleotides are TGTGCCAGTAGTCCCGGAGCAACTAATGAAAAACTGTTTTTT.

The gene calls are TRBV4-1 and TRBJ1-1; D might be TRBD1 (5 bases). This CDR3 comprises 15 residues. CDR1 and CDR2 (germline): MGHRA, YSYEKL. Trimming pared 1 base from V and 1 base from J, leaving 10 bases between. CDR3 sequence (DNA): TGCGCCAGCAGCCAAGTGGGGGGGGAGAACACTGAAGCTTTCTTT. This encodes CASSQVGGENTEAFF.

The V call is TRBV7-9, the J call TRBJ2-1, with unresolved D. This CDR3 region has 16 residues. Trimming shortened V by 5 bases and J by 2 bases, and 16 bases separated the two germline ends. The V gene's germline CDR1 is SEHNR and CDR2 FQNEAQ (reference sequence). Written as DNA, the CDR3 is TGTGCCAGCAGCGTAGGAGCCGGGTCCCCCTACAATGAGCAGTTCTTC. Translating gives CASSVGAGSPYNEQFF.

This clone was recorded only once. The rearrangement uses TRBV6-5 and TRBJ1-1; unclear D gene. CDR1 and CDR2 from the germline V gene are MNHEY and SVGAGI. Trimming took 4 bases from V and 4 from J, leaving 13 bases between them. This CDR3 spans 14 amino acids. The CDR3 DNA follows: TGTGCCAGCAGTTTGGGAGGAACGGGCACTGAAGCTTTCTTT. Translated, it gives CASSLGGTGTEAFF.

The J gene is TRBJ2-1, the V gene TRBV18; D may be TRBD1 (7 bases). This CDR3 comprises 15 residues. Per germline, CDR1 KGHSH and CDR2 LQKENI. Trimming pared 2 bases from V and 7 bases from J, leaving 15 bases between. The CDR3 nucleotides read TGTGCCAGCTCACCAATGACAGGGACTCGAAATGAGCAGTTCTTC. Residues: CASSPMTGTRNEQFF.

V gene TRBV28 combines with J gene TRBJ2-7; perhaps TRBD1 as D (5 bases). With 6 bases removed from V and 9 bases from J, the gap between germline ends came to 18 bases. The CDR3 has 13 residues. In germline, CDR1 is MDHEN, CDR2 SYDVKM. The CDR3 reads CASRDKRRFGQYF. The DNA of the CDR3 is TGTGCCAGCAGGGACAAGAGGCGCTTTGGGCAGTACTTC.

The chain recombines TRBV5-4 with TRBJ2-1; 7 bases are shared with TRBD1. The V gene's germline CDR1 is SGHNT and CDR2 YYREEE (reference sequence). The CDR3 length is 15 residues. V dropped 2 bases and J dropped 9; count of bases not matched to a gene: 11. CDR3 loop: CASSLGGRGGGEQFF. CDR3 DNA sequence: TGTGCCAGCAGCTTAGGGGGCAGGGGTGGGGGTGAGCAGTTCTTC.

The chain joins TRBV2 to TRBJ1-4; D gene unclear. The germline V gene encodes CDR1 SNHLY and CDR2 FYNNEI. The CDR3 has 12 amino acids. V gave up 4 bases and J gave up 6 bases, with 6 bases separating them. In DNA, the CDR3 is TGTGCCAGCAGTGCCCGTTATGAAAAACTGTTTTTT. This codes for CASSARYEKLFF.

This clone qualifies as medium-sized. The J gene is TRBJ2-7, the V gene TRBV2; 8 bases are a match to TRBD1. CDR1 is SNHLY, CDR2 FYNNEI, per germline. CDR3 length equals 14 residues. V lost 6 bases, J lost 0 bases, and 4 bases stayed unmatched. CDR3 region: CASRRQGNSYEQYF. The CDR3 DNA reads as TGTGCCAGCAGACGACAGGGGAACTCCTACGAGCAGTACTTC.

The sample holds one count of this clone. This chain connects TRBV5-1 to TRBJ2-3; 7 bases fit TRBD1. Trimming cost V 4 bases and J 4 bases; bases outside gene matches: 6. Germline V CDR1 and CDR2: SGHRS, YFSETQ. The CDR3 totals 14 residues. The CDR3 reads CASSDDQGADTQYF. CDR3 nucleotide sequence: TGCGCCAGCAGCGATGACCAGGGGGCAGATACGCAGTATTTT. Filled out from reference TRBV5-1 and TRBJ2-3, the complete variable domain reads KAGVTQTPRYLIKTRGQQVTLSCSPISGHRSVSWYQQTPGQGLQFLFEYFSETQRNKGNFPGRFSGRQFSNSRSEMNVSTLELGDSALYLCASSDDQGADTQYFGPGTRLTVL.

The chain has TRBV10-3 and TRBJ2-2; TRBD1 aligns across 7 bases. Germline V gene lookup returns CDR1 ENHRY and CDR2 SYGVKD. Trimming at V came to 6 bases and at J to 3 bases, leaving 1 base not matched to a gene. The CDR3 has 13 residues. CDR3 sequence: CAIRTGHTGELFF. DNA of the CDR3: TGTGCCATCAGGACAGGGCACACCGGGGAGCTGTTTTTT.